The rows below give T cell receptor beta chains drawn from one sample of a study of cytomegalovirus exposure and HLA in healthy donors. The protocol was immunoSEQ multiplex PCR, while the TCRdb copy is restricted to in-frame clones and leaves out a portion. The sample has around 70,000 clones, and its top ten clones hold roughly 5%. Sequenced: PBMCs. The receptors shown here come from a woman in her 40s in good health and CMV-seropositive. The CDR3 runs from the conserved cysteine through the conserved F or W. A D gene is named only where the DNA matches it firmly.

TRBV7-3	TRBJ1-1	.	TGTGCCAGCAGCTCGGACGCGGGGATAATATTGAACACTGAAGCTTTCTTT	CASSSDAGIILNTEAFF
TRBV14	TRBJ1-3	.	TGTGCCAGCAGCCAACTTGGGAGATCATCTGGAAACACCATATATTTT	CASSQLGRSSGNTIYF
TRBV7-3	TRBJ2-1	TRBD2	TGTGCCAGCAGCCTGACTAGCGGGATATACAATGAGCAGTTCTTC	CASSLTSGIYNEQFF
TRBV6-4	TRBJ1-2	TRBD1	TGTGCCAGCAGTGACACCGGACAGGGAGTGAACGGCTACACCTTC	CASSDTGQGVNGYTF
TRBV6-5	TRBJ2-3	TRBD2	TGTGCCAGCAGTTGGGGACTAGCGGGAACAGATACGCAGTATTTT	CASSWGLAGTDTQYF
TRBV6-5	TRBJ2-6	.	TGTGCCAGCAGTTACTCCTCGGGGACTGGGGCCAACGTCCTGACTTTC	CASSYSSGTGANVLTF
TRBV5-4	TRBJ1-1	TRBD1	TGTGCCAGCAGCCTCGACAGGGTTCGCACTGAAGCTTTCTTT	CASSLDRVRTEAFF
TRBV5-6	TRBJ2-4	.	TGTGCCAGCCATGACATTGTAGCCAAAAACATTCAGTACTTC	CASHDIVAKNIQYF
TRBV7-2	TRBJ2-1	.	TGTGCCAGCAGCTTAGTCCGGGGGGCCAGGGTTGAGCAGTTCTTC	CASSLVRGARVEQFF
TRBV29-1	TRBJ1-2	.	TGCAGCGTTGAACAAGGGGAAGGCTACACCTTC	CSVEQGEGYTF
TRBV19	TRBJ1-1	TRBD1	TGTGCCAGTAGTATCCTCGGACAGGGGGCCACTGAAGCTTTCTTT	CASSILGQGATEAFF
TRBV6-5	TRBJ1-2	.	TGTGCCAGCAGTGACAGTTCAAACTATGGCTACACCTTC	CASSDSSNYGYTF
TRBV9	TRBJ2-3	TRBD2	TGTGCCAGCAGCCCTAGCGGGATTCCAGACACAGATACGCAGTATTTT	CASSPSGIPDTDTQYF
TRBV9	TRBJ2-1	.	TGTGCCAGCAGCTCAAGCGGCCTCTCCTACAATGAGCAGTTCTTC	CASSSSGLSYNEQFF
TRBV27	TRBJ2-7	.	TGTGCCAGCAGTTTTAATACGGGAGTCTACGAGCAGTACTTC	CASSFNTGVYEQYF
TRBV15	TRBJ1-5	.	TGTGCCACCAGCAGAGATCCGGGGAACAATCAGCCCCAGCATTTT	CATSRDPGNNQPQHF